This TCR beta chain is from a study of shared clonotypes between healthy human individuals. Assay: immunoSEQ multiplex PCR; the TCRdb copy retains only in-frame clones and omits some. The repertoire consists of some 600,000 clones, with about 95% occurring once and the leading ten covering roughly 0.1%. Study outcomes and limitations: How much donors shared clonotypes was expected to be affected by sequencing depth. Generally, estimated richness proved larger in naive subsets than it did in memory subsets.

CDR3 length equals 13 residues. V lost 3 bases and J 5 bases, leaving 11 bases between the germline ends. CDR1 and CDR2 (germline): MGHDK, SYGVNS. On this clone: Antigen specificity is unknown.

The naive CD8 population came from CD45RO-negative cells selected for CCR7, without terminally differentiated effector memory CD45RA+ cells. The chain joins TRBV25-1 to TRBJ2-7; perhaps TRBD2 as D (5 bases). The sample taken for sequencing was naive CD8+ T cells sorted from blood. This sequence originates from a woman aged 30 to 39 in good health. The CDR3 is CASSDEGPHEQYF. As DNA, the CDR3 is TGTGCCAGCAGTGATGAGGGCCCCCACGAGCAGTACTTC.